This T cell receptor beta chain was obtained from a study of vaccination and CD4 T cells after COVID-19. Study-wide results and caveats: Researchers looked at relatively few convalescent patients and had no early post-infection timepoints.

As to treatment: approximately 9-day PBMC culture with coronavirus spike peptide pools or control peptides (ViraFEST assay). Each well received about 2.1 million PBMCs, cultured with around 10 IU/ml IL-2 and 8 to 10 ug/ml peptide pools. This clonotype appeared a few times. As yet, its antigen is unknown. Sequencing of DNA taken from cultured CD4+ T cells relied on the Oncomine TCR Beta short-read assay. From the PCR reads, TCRdb called clonotypes with MiXCR, one entry per CDR3 protein. The table has 16,000 or so distinct CDR3 sequences, around 50% seen once. Sequencing was performed on CD4+ T cells from blood, cultured in vitro, taken before SARS-CoV-2 vaccination. The clonotype comes from a human donor who had recovered from COVID-19.

The CDR3 DNA follows: TGTGCCAGCAGCCTAGGGGCAGGGGGGAACACCGGGGAGCTGTTTTTT. This sequence encodes CASSLGAGGNTGELFF. The V gene is TRBV7-8, the J gene TRBJ2-2, with TRBD1 matching 7 bases. Trimming cost V 5 bases and J 1 base; bases outside gene matches: 7. Germline loops: CDR1 SGHVS, CDR2 FQNEAQ. This CDR3 comprises 16 residues.